These 15 T cell receptor beta chains share one sample of origin, sequenced in a study of T cells in women clearing cervical HPV infection. Assay: immunoSEQ multiplex PCR; the TCRdb copy retains only in-frame clones and omits some. The sample's table shows some 39,000 clones. The sample consisted of blood buffy coat. These receptors originate from a woman aged 18 to 69 with a cervical HPV16 infection that either progressed to CIN3+ or cleared (not recorded which).

The sequenced part of the CDR3 DNA is TGCAGTGCTAGAGCCTGGGACTCCTCTCTCGACCACGAG. As protein: CSARAWDSSLDHE. The whole CDR3 sequence is CSARAWDSSLDHEQYF. V usage is TRBV20-1 and J usage is TRBJ2-7; tentatively, D is TRBD2 (6 bases). The sequenced fragment ends 3 residues before the CDR3 boundary, so the rest is inferred from the germline J gene. Germline CDR1 reads DFQATT; CDR2 reads SNEGSKA (reference sequence). Trimming took 1 base from V and 5 from J, leaving 21 bases between them. This CDR3 has 16 residues.

As for this clone: Sequencing ends 3 residues short of the CDR3 end; the germline J gene provides the rest. The J gene is TRBJ1-1, the V gene TRBV19; D is perhaps TRBD1 (5 bases). V was trimmed by 7 bases and J by 4 bases, leaving 10 bases between them. The CDR3 is 12 residues long. Looked up from germline, CDR1 is LNHDA and CDR2 is SQIVND (reference sequence). The covered CDR3 bases are TGTGCCAGTATTAACGGGGGCACTGAA. It translates to CASINGGTE. The whole CDR3 is CASINGGTEAFF. The whole variable domain, filled in from reference TRBV19 and TRBJ1-1, reads DGGITQSPKYLFRKEGQNVTLSCEQNLNHDAMYWYRQDPGQGLRLIYYSQIVNDFQKGDIAEGYSVSREKKESFPLTVTSAQKNPTAFYLCASINGGTEAFFGQGTRLTVV.

Comments on this clone: The CDR3 end is not reached by the read, which stops 3 residues before it; the germline J gene fills it in. The genes are TRBV18 and TRBJ1-4; TRBD1 agrees at 7 bases. Germline lookup yields CDR1 KGHSH and CDR2 LQKENI. V lost 3 bases and J lost 7; bases outside the gene matches: 8. The CDR3 has 15 amino acids. CDR3 DNA (partial): TGTGCCAGCTCACCTCTGAGGGGGCTAGGTGAAAAA. Its protein product is CASSPLRGLGEK. The CDR3 in its entirety is CASSPLRGLGEKLFF.

In regard to this clone: The read gets to within 3 residues of the CDR3 end, and the germline J gene fills in the rest. The chain is built from TRBV15 and TRBJ1-2; 7 nucleotides match TRBD1. Trimming at V came to 4 bases and at J to 6 bases, leaving 11 bases not matched to a gene. Germline values: CDR1 LNHNV, CDR2 YYDKDF (reference sequence). The CDR3 is 15 residues long. The sequenced part of the CDR3 DNA is TGTGCCACCAGCAAATATCAGGACAGGCTTGATGGC. Amino acids: CATSKYQDRLDG. The whole CDR3 is CATSKYQDRLDGYTF.

Of note for this clone: The read gets to within 3 residues of the CDR3 end, and the germline J gene fills in the rest. The chain carries TRBV29-1 and TRBJ2-7, with TRBD1 matching over 8 bases. V lost 1 base, J lost 6 bases, and 14 bases stayed unmatched. Germline V CDR1 and CDR2: SQVTM, ANQGSEA. CDR3 size: 16 residues. CDR3 DNA, as far as it was read: TGCAGCGTTGAAGCCCCACAGGGGGGAACCCGTTCCGAG. It yields the protein CSVEAPQGGTRSE. The whole CDR3 reads CSVEAPQGGTRSEQYF.

On this clone itself: Read data end 3 residues before the CDR3 end; the end is taken from the germline J gene. This rearrangement joins TRBV20-1 to TRBJ2-1, with TRBD2 matching over 12 bases. Germline CDR1 reads DFQATT; CDR2 reads SNEGSKA (reference sequence). This CDR3 region has 17 residues. V dropped 1 base and J dropped 7; count of bases not matched to a gene: 11. Here the CDR3 reads CSARAPGLAGGKNEQFF. The sequenced part of the CDR3 DNA is TGCAGTGCTAGAGCCCCAGGGCTAGCGGGGGGGAAGAATGAG.

With regard to this clone: The read ends 3 residues before the CDR3 terminus; that terminus is restored from the germline J gene. The V gene is TRBV7-8, the J gene TRBJ2-3, with 8 bases matching TRBD2. Trimming cost V 1 base and J 1 base; bases outside gene matches: 4. The germline V gene encodes CDR1 SGHVS and CDR2 FQNEAQ. The CDR3 runs to 16 residues. The part of the CDR3 DNA that was read is TGTGCCAGCAGCTTAGTTCCAGCGGGGGGCACAGATACG. It translates to CASSLVPAGGTDT. The CDR3 in its entirety is CASSLVPAGGTDTQYF.

Comments on this clone: The read falls 3 residues short of the CDR3 end, and the missing part is taken from the germline J gene. The chain has TRBV12-3 or TRBV12-4 and TRBJ1-1; tentative D call: TRBD1 (5 bases). The CDR3 covers 16 residues. Trimming pared 0 bases from V and 1 base from J, leaving 12 bases between. The part of the CDR3 DNA that was read is TGTGCCAGCAGTTTAGCCGGGAGGGGATGGAACACTGAA. Amino acid sequence: CASSLAGRGWNTE. The CDR3 in full is CASSLAGRGWNTEAFF.

Of note for this clone: The DNA ends 3 residues before the CDR3 does, and the rest of the CDR3 is filled in from the germline J gene. V gene TRBV5-1 combines with J gene TRBJ2-5; D gene ambiguous. Trimming shortened V by 2 bases and J by 1 base, and 12 bases separated the two germline ends. From germline, CDR1 is SGHRS and CDR2 YFSETQ. This CDR3 has 15 residues. The CDR3 is CASSLRRQAQETQYF. The CDR3 DNA, read in part, is TGCGCCAGCAGCTTACGACGACAAGCCCAAGAGACC.

As regards this clone: The read ends 3 residues before the CDR3 terminus; that terminus is restored from the germline J gene. The chain has TRBV4-2 and TRBJ2-7; TRBD1 matches 10 bases. From germline, CDR1 is LGHNA and CDR2 YNFKEQ. The CDR3 contains 16 residues. The V and J ends lost 0 bases and 0 bases, in that order; junction bases with no gene match: 2. Partial CDR3 DNA: TGTGCCAGCAGCCAAGAGGGACAGGGGTCCTCCTACGAG. Its translation is CASSQEGQGSSYE. The complete CDR3 reads CASSQEGQGSSYEQYF.

With regard to this clone: The CDR3 end falls 3 residues outside the read, so it is completed with the germline J gene. The chain recombines TRBV6-2 or TRBV6-3 with TRBJ2-7, with 7 bases identical to TRBD1. Germline CDR1 reads MNHEY; CDR2 reads SVGEGT. The V gene end was trimmed by 5 bases and the J gene end by 2 bases; junction bases not matched to a gene: 6. This CDR3 has 14 residues. CDR3 sequence reads: CASSRQGEAYEQYF. The DNA read from the CDR3 is TGTGCCAGCAGTAGACAGGGCGAGGCCTACGAG.

A remark on this clone: The read halts 3 residues ahead of the CDR3 end, with the missing end drawn from the germline J gene. This rearrangement joins TRBV6-2 or TRBV6-3 to TRBJ2-2; TRBD1 agrees at 8 bases. CDR1 is MNHEY and CDR2 is SVGEGT in the germline V gene. This CDR3 contains 17 residues. With V trimmed by 4 bases and J by 5 bases, 12 bases remained unmatched. The CDR3 DNA, read in part, is TGTGCCAGCAGTTCTATCGGACAGGGTTTTTGGACCGGGGAG. The encoded protein is CASSSIGQGFWTGE. In full, the CDR3 reads CASSSIGQGFWTGELFF.

Concerning this clone: The CDR3 goes on 3 residues after the read ends, and that part is filled in from the germline J gene. V usage is TRBV5-1 and J usage is TRBJ2-1; TRBD2 matches at 13 bases. V dropped 2 bases and J dropped 4; count of bases not matched to a gene: 9. Germline CDR1 and CDR2: SGHRS and YFSETQ. The CDR3 covers 18 residues. The covered CDR3 bases are TGCGCCAGCAGCTTTTCAGTACTAGCGGGAGGGGTATACAATGAG. Its protein is CASSFSVLAGGVYNE. The entire CDR3 reads CASSFSVLAGGVYNEQFF.

Comment on this clone: The read ends 3 residues shy of where the CDR3 ends; the end is completed using the germline J gene. V usage is TRBV5-1 and J usage is TRBJ1-1, with 7 bases identical to TRBD1. Germline V CDR1 and CDR2: SGHRS, YFSETQ. The CDR3 spans 18 residues. Germline trimming cut 6 bases from V and 6 bases from J; bases unmatched to any gene: 23. CDR3 DNA (partial): TGCGCCAGCACACGCGGTCGGGCTGGACAGGTCCTCCACCCTGAA. Its translation: CASTRGRAGQVLHPE. The whole CDR3 is CASTRGRAGQVLHPEAFF.

On this clone: The read falls 3 residues short of the CDR3 end, and the missing part is taken from the germline J gene. The rearrangement links TRBV7-2 to TRBJ2-5; the D is unclear. CDR3 length: 15 residues. V lost 5 bases to trimming and J lost 1 base, with 14 bases between them. Germline lookup yields CDR1 SGHTA and CDR2 FQGNSA. The sequenced part of the CDR3 DNA is TGTGCCAGCAGCCCGCAAGTAGCCCTCCAAGAGACC. It specifies CASSPQVALQET. The full CDR3 protein reads CASSPQVALQETQYF.